This TCR beta chain emerged from a study of shared clonotypes between healthy human individuals. Profiling relied on immunoSEQ multiplex PCR, and the TCRdb table lists in-frame clones only, not all of them. Of some 2,000,000 clones in the sample, approximately 94% are singletons; the top ten hold 0.9% to 1.3%. The naive CD8 population came from CD45RO-negative cells selected for CCR7, without terminally differentiated effector memory CD45RA+ cells. J lost 7 bases, V lost 2 bases, and 11 bases had no gene match. This CDR3 spans 18 amino acids. Germline V gene sequence: CDR1 MDHEN, CDR2 SYDVKM. Specimen: naive CD8+ T cells sorted from blood. V and J are TRBV28 and TRBJ1-4, with TRBD1 matching over 12 bases. This sequence originates from a man aged 18 to 29 in good health. CDR3 nucleotides: TGTGCCAGCAGTTTACCTTCCGGGACAGGGGGCGCAGGTGAAAAACTGTTTTTT. It yields the protein CASSLPSGTGGAGEKLFF. Looking up the rest from reference TRBV28 and TRBJ1-4 gives the full variable domain: DVKVTQSSRYLVKRTGEKVFLECVQDMDHENMFWYRQDPGLGLRLIYFSYDVKMKEKGDIPEGYSVSREKKERFSLILESASTNQTSMYLCASSLPSGTGGAGEKLFFGSGTQLSVL.